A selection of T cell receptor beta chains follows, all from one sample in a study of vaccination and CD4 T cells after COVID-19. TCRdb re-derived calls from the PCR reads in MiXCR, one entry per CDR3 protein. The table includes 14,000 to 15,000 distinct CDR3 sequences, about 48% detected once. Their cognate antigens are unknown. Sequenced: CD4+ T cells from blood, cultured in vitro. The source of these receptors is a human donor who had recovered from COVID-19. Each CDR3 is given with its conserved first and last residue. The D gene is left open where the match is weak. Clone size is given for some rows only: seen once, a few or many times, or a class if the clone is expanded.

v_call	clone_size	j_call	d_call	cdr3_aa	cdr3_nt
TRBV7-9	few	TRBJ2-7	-	CASSIRQLSYEQYF	TGTGCCAGCAGCATTAGACAGCTTTCCTACGAGCAGTACTTC
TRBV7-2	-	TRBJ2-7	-	CASSLAPASVSYEQYF	TGTGCCAGCAGCTTAGCGCCGGCTAGCGTCTCCTACGAGCAGTACTTC
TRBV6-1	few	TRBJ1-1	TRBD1	CASSQTGAGNTEAFF	TGTGCCAGCAGTCAGACAGGGGCAGGTAACACTGAAGCTTTCTTT
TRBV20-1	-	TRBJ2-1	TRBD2	CSATKPRGRGGNEQFF	TGCAGTGCTACCAAACCGCGGGGCCGCGGGGGTAATGAGCAGTTCTTC
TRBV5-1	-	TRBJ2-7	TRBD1	CASSFGQGGEQYF	TGCGCCAGCAGCTTCGGACAGGGGGGCGAGCAGTACTTC
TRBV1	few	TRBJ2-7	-	CTSSRRDFSYEQYF	TGCACCAGCAGCAGAAGGGACTTCTCCTACGAGCAGTACTTC
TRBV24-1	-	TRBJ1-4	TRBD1	CATSDPQGAGEKLFF	TGTGCCACCAGTGATCCACAGGGGGCCGGCGAAAAACTGTTTTTT
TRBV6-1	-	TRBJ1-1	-	CASSETGLNTEAFF	TGTGCCAGCAGCGAGACAGGATTGAACACTGAAGCTTTCTTT
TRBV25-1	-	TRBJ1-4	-	CASSDNRDYNEKLFF	TGTGCCAGCAGTGACAACAGGGATTACAATGAAAAACTGTTTTTT
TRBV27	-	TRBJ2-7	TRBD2	CASSGGGRFGSYEQYF	TGTGCCAGCAGTGGGGGGGGAAGATTCGGTTCCTACGAGCAGTACTTC
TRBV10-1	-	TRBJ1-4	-	CASRPGLATLFF	TGCGCCAGCAGACCGGGCCTAGCTACCCTGTTTTTT
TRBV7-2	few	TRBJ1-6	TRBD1	CASSLDQGANSPLHF	TGTGCCAGCAGCTTAGATCAGGGGGCGAATTCACCCCTCCACTTT
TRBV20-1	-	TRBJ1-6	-	CSARYTQGHNSPLHF	TGCAGTGCTAGATACACACAGGGTCACAATTCACCCCTCCACTTT
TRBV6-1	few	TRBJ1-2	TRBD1	CASRTGVYGYTF	TGTGCCAGCAGGACAGGGGTCTATGGCTACACCTTC
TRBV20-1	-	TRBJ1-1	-	CSATDRNTEAFF	TGCAGTGCTACCGACAGGAACACTGAAGCTTTCTTT
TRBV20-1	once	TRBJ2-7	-	CSAPRGSSYEQYF	TGCAGTGCCCCTAGGGGCAGCTCCTACGAGCAGTACTTC
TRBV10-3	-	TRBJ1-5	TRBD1	CAIRSDRDQPQHF	TGTGCCATCAGGTCCGACAGGGATCAGCCCCAGCATTTT
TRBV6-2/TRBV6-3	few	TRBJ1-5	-	CASTLSSNQPQHF	TGTGCCAGCACTTTATCTAGCAATCAGCCCCAGCATTTT
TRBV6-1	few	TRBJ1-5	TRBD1	CASTPGTGRDNQPQHF	TGTGCCAGCACCCCCGGGACAGGGAGGGACAATCAGCCCCAGCATTTT
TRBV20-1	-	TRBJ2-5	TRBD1	CSARTATGLEAQYF	TGCAGTGCTAGGACAGCGACAGGGTTAGAGGCCCAGTACTTC
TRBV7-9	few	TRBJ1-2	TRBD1	CASSARGLDYGYTF	TGTGCCAGCTCTGCAAGGGGGCTAGACTATGGCTACACCTTC
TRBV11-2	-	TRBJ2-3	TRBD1	CASGGQSRDTQYF	TGTGCCAGCGGGGGACAGTCCCGTGATACGCAGTATTTT
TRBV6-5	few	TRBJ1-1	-	CASSLTGNMNTEAFF	TGTGCCAGCAGTTTAACAGGGAACATGAACACTGAAGCTTTCTTT
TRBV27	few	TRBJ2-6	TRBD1	CASSLKLDRGSSGANVLTF	TGTGCCAGCAGTTTGAAACTCGACAGGGGGAGCTCTGGGGCCAACGTCCTGACTTTC
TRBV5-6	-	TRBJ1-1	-	CASSYWVDSWGPEAFF	TGTGCCAGCAGCTACTGGGTGGACAGTTGGGGGCCTGAAGCTTTCTTT
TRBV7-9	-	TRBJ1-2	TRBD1	CASGTHTTGSYGYTF	TGTGCCAGCGGCACCCACACGACAGGGTCCTATGGCTACACCTTC
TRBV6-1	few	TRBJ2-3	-	CASRPTGWSDTQYF	TGTGCCAGCAGACCAACTGGATGGTCAGATACGCAGTATTTT
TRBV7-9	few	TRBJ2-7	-	CASSPQGSPRYEQYF	TGTGCCAGCAGCCCCCAGGGGTCCCCAAGGTACGAGCAGTACTTC
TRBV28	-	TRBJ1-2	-	CASSTGVNGYTF	TGTGCCAGCAGTACAGGAGTGAATGGCTACACCTTC
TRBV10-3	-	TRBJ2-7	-	CATAGTSYEQYF	TGTGCCACCGCCGGGACTTCCTACGAGCAGTACTTC
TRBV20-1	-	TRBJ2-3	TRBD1	CSALDRDPQYF	TGCAGTGCTCTGGACAGGGACCCGCAGTATTTT
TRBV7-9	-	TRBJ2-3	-	CASSLAGTTSTDTQYF	TGTGCCAGCAGCTTAGCCGGGACCACAAGCACAGATACGCAGTATTTT
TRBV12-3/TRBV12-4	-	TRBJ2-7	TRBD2	CASRRTSGGYEQYF	TGTGCCAGCAGGCGGACTAGCGGGGGTTACGAGCAGTACTTC
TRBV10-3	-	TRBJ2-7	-	CAISSMGLGSYEQYF	TGTGCCATCAGCAGTATGGGGCTAGGGTCCTACGAGCAGTACTTC
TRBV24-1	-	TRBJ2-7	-	CATSDPRAETNYEQYF	TGTGCCACCAGTGATCCCCGGGCGGAGACGAACTACGAGCAGTACTTC
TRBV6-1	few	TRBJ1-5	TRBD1	CASSGQGIVAQHF	TGTGCCAGCAGTGGACAGGGGATCGTGGCCCAGCATTTT
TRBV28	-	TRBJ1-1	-	CASSSNMLAFF	TGTGCCAGCAGTTCGAACATGTTAGCTTTCTTT
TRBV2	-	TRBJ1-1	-	CASSGEGMNTEAFF	TGTGCCAGCAGTGGAGAGGGTATGAACACTGAAGCTTTCTTT
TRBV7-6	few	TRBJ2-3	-	CASSSYLSGTYTDTQYF	TGTGCCAGCAGCTCATACCTCTCCGGGACCTACACAGATACGCAGTATTTT
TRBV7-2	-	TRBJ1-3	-	CASSPPTAGGNTIYF	TGTGCCAGCAGCCCACCCACGGCGGGTGGAAACACCATATATTTT